The 4 T cell receptor beta chains reported below all come from one sample, sequenced in a study of T cell responses to AZD1222 COVID-19 vaccine. Using immunoSEQ multiplex PCR, the repertoire was profiled, and TCRdb retains in-frame clones only, with some absent. The sample carries 180,000 or so clones, about 90% recorded once. This sample comprised peripheral blood, obtained 28 days after the second AZD1222 dose. These receptors were taken from an adult who received the AZD1222 COVID-19 vaccine.

The chain has TRBV27 and TRBJ2-3; weak D call: TRBD1 (6 bases). Germline lookup yields CDR1 MNHEY and CDR2 SMNVEV (reference sequence). With 2 bases removed from V and 0 bases from J, the gap between germline ends came to 12 bases. CDR3 length: 16 residues. The CDR3 is CASSLGGRESTDTQYF. CDR3 coding DNA: TGTGCCAGCAGTTTAGGGGGCAGGGAAAGCACAGATACGCAGTATTTT.

The V call is TRBV7-9, the J call TRBJ2-7; the match to TRBD1 covers 8 bases. In germline, CDR1 is SEHNR, CDR2 FQNEAQ (reference sequence). This CDR3 has 14 amino acids. V was pared by 5 bases and J by 1 base, with 4 bases of the junction left unmatched. This chain's CDR3 is CASSTGTGSYEQYF. The CDR3 DNA follows: TGTGCCAGCAGCACCGGGACAGGATCCTACGAGCAGTACTTC.

J is TRBJ1-2 and V is TRBV30; no definite D call. CDR3 length equals 15 residues. Germline values: CDR1 GTSNPN, CDR2 SVGIG (reference sequence). Deletions cut 3 bases from V and 6 bases from J, with 20 bases between. CDR3 in DNA: TGTGCCTGGAGGACTTCGGACGCCGGGCGAGATGGCTACACCTTC. Its protein is CAWRTSDAGRDGYTF. Using reference TRBV30 and TRBJ1-2 for the parts outside the CDR3, the full variable domain is SQTIHQWPATLVQPVGSPLSLECTVEGTSNPNLYWYRQAAGRGLQLLFYSVGIGQISSEVPQNLSASRPQDRQFILSSKKLLLSDSGFYLCAWRTSDAGRDGYTFGSGTRLTVV.

The chain is built from TRBV6-6 and TRBJ1-2; TRBD1 might be the D (6 bases). V gave up 10 bases and J gave up 2 bases, with 17 bases separating them. CDR1 and CDR2 from the germline V gene are MNHNY and SVGAGI (reference sequence). The CDR3 loop spans 14 amino acids. The CDR3 reads CATQKGEGNYGYTF. Written as DNA, the CDR3 is TGTGCCACCCAGAAGGGGGAGGGGAACTATGGCTACACCTTC.